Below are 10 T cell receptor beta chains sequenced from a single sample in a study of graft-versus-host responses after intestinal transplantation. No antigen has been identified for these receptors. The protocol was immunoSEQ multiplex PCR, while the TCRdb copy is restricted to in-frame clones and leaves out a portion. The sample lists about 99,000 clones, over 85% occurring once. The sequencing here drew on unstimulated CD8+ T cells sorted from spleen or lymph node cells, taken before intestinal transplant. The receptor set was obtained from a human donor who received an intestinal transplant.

Written as DNA, the CDR3 is TGTGCCACCAGCAGAGATCGGGGGGCTGCCCTGGAGCAGTTCTTC. Protein: CATSRDRGAALEQFF. The J gene is TRBJ2-1, the V gene TRBV15, with a tentative D call TRBD2 (7 bases). The CDR3 is 15 residues long. The ends were cut back, 0 bases at V and 10 bases at J, with 16 bases in the middle. Germline CDR1 reads LNHNV; CDR2 reads YYDKDF (reference sequence).

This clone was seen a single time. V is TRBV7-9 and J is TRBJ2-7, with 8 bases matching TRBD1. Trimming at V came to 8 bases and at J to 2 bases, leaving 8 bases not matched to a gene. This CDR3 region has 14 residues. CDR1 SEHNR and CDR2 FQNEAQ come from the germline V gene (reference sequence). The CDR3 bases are TGTGCCAGCGCAGGGGGGACAGGACCCTACGAGCAGTACTTC. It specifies CASAGGTGPYEQYF.

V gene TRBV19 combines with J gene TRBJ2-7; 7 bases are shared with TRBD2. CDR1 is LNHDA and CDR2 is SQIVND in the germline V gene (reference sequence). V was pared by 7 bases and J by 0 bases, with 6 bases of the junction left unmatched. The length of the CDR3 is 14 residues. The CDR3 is CASTASGASYEQYF. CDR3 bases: TGTGCCAGTACCGCGAGCGGGGCCTCCTACGAGCAGTACTTC.

The CDR3 coding sequence is TGTGCCAGCCCCGTGGGGGGGCAGGAGGGCTACACCTTC. Protein: CASPVGGQEGYTF. The chain uses TRBV2 and TRBJ1-2; D is perhaps TRBD1 (6 bases). The CDR3 extends over 13 amino acids. CDR1 is SNHLY and CDR2 is FYNNEI in the germline V gene. V was shortened by 8 bases and J by 8 bases, with 18 bases between the two germline ends.

In nucleotides, the CDR3 is TGTGCCAGTAGTATACCAGGGGGAGGTTATCAGCCCCAGCATTTT. This codes for CASSIPGGGYQPQHF. This sequence joins TRBV19 and TRBJ1-5, with 7 positions matching TRBD1. Germline-derived CDR1 and CDR2 are LNHDA and SQIVND (reference sequence). This CDR3 has 15 residues. Losses at the gene ends were 2 bases for V and 5 bases for J; bases not matched to a gene: 6.

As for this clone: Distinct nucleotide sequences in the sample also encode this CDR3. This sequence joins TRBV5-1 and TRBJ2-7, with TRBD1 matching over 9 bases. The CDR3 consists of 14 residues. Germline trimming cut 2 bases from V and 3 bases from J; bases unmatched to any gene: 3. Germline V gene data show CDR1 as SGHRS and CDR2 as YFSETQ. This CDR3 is CASSFGGQGYEQYF. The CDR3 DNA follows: TGCGCCAGCAGCTTTGGGGGACAGGGCTACGAGCAGTACTTC.

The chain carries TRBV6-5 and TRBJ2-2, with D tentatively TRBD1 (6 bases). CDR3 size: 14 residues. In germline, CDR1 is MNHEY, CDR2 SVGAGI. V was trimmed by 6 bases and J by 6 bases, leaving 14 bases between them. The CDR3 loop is CASSSRWGPGELFF. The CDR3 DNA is TGTGCCAGCAGCTCCAGGTGGGGGCCCGGGGAGCTGTTTTTT.

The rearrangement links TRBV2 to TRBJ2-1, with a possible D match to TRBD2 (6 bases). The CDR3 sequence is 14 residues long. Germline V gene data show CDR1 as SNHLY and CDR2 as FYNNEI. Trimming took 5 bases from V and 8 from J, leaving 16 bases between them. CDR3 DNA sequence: TGTGCCAGCAGTAGAATGCGGGGACTCGATGAGCAGTTCTTC. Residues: CASSRMRGLDEQFF. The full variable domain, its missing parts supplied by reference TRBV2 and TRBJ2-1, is EPEVTQTPSHQVTQMGQEVILRCVPISNHLYFYWYRQILGQKVEFLVSFYNNEISEKSEIFDDQFSVERPDGSNFTLKIRSTKLEDSAMYFCASSRMRGLDEQFFGPGTRLTVL.

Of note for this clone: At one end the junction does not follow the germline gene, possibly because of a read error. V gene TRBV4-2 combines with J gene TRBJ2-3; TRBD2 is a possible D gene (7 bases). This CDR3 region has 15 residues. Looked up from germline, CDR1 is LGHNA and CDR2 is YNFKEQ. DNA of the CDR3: TGTGCCAGCAGCCAATGGGGGGGCGACGCAGATACGCAGTACTTT. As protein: CASSQWGGDADTQYF.

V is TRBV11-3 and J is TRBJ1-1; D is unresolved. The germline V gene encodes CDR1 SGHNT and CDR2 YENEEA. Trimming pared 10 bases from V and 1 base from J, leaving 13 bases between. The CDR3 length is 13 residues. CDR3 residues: CATLGLGNTEAFF. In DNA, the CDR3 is TGTGCCACACTCGGTCTGGGGAACACTGAAGCTTTCTTT.